This record concerns one T cell receptor (beta chain) sequence. Its antigen is unidentified. The sample's time point: week 47, end of study. Topical imiquimod was applied with each vaccine dose, which held 300 ug of mutant IDH1 20-mer peptide. Data came from immunoSEQ multiplex PCR; TCRdb stores just in-frame clones and leaves some out. In the table there are fewer than 95,000 clones, 80% to 90% of which are singletons. CDR1 and CDR2 (germline): SGHKS, YYEKEE (reference sequence). This CDR3 is built from 16 residues. The V gene lost 1 base and the J gene lost 1 base, with 11 bases spanning the gap. The data were taken from a study of a mutant IDH1 vaccine in newly diagnosed glioma. Study as a whole: Initiation of the vaccine course occurred 4-6 weeks after radiotherapy alone, or alongside temozolomide cycles. Sex among treated patients split about 60% male, around 40% female; mean age was approximately 40 years. V12 came at week 35, V13 at week 47.

Study results and caveats: Pseudoprogression looked unconnected to shifts in top peripheral T cell clonotypes.

The source material was PBMCs, sampled from a glioma patient whose treatment included an IDH1 peptide vaccine. The J gene is TRBJ2-2, the V gene TRBV5-5; D is uncertain. The sequence was obtained from a man aged 40-50 years with glioma. CDR3 bases: TGTGCCAGCAGCTTGAGTCTGAACAGGAACACCGGGGAGCTGTTTTTT. Protein product: CASSLSLNRNTGELFF.